One sample yielded the 14 T cell receptor beta chains listed below, sequenced in a study of blood T cell repertoires in COVID-19. Sequencing used immunoSEQ multiplex PCR; TCRdb keeps in-frame clones, though not all of them. The sample consists of approximately 240,000 clones, about 80% of them appearing once. Sequencing was done on a sample of peripheral blood. The source of these receptors is an older woman with acute or convalescent COVID-19.

This chain joins TRBV30 and TRBJ2-5; D gene unclear. CDR3 length equals 13 residues. Germline CDR1 and CDR2: GTSNPN and SVGIG (reference sequence). V gave up 1 base and J gave up 2 bases, with 8 bases separating them. CDR3 residues: CAWSAQIQETQYF. Written as DNA, the CDR3 is TGTGCCTGGAGTGCTCAGATACAAGAGACCCAGTACTTC.

This clone was detected a few times. The chain combines TRBV4-2 with TRBJ2-1; D is possibly TRBD1 (5 bases). CDR1 LGHNA and CDR2 YNFKEQ come from the germline V gene. The CDR3 totals 16 residues. Trimming took 2 bases from V and 2 from J, leaving 13 bases between them. CDR3 coding DNA: TGTGCCAGCAGCCAACAGGGTTTTTATGCCTACAATGAGCAGTTCTTC. Translating gives CASSQQGFYAYNEQFF.

The CDR3 here is CATSRGEQPQHF. In nucleotides, the CDR3 is TGTGCCACCAGCAGAGGGGAGCAGCCCCAGCATTTT. V is TRBV15 and J is TRBJ1-5; D is unclear. Looked up from germline, CDR1 is LNHNV and CDR2 is YYDKDF (reference sequence). V gave up 1 base and J gave up 7 bases, with 5 bases separating them. CDR3 length: 12 amino acids.

This clone was seen more than once but under ten times. The chain uses TRBV7-9 and TRBJ1-2; D gene uncertain. Trimming shortened V by 3 bases and J by 1 base, and 9 bases separated the two germline ends. Germline values: CDR1 SEHNR, CDR2 FQNEAQ (reference sequence). This CDR3 has 14 residues. Written as DNA, the CDR3 is TGTGCCAGCAGCTTCCGGGGAAATAACTATGGCTACACCTTC. Protein product: CASSFRGNNYGYTF.

The V and J genes are TRBV5-6 and TRBJ2-1, with TRBD1 identical over 8 bases. V dropped 4 bases and J dropped 3; count of bases not matched to a gene: 9. Germline values: CDR1 SGHDT, CDR2 YYEEEE. This CDR3 comprises 16 residues. The CDR3 DNA reads TGTGCCAGCAGCGGCCGGACAGGGAGCGGCTACAATGAGCAGTTCTTC. Its translation is CASSGRTGSGYNEQFF.

This chain joins TRBV12-3 or TRBV12-4 and TRBJ1-6; D gene unclear. The CDR3 is 13 amino acids. V lost 9 bases and J lost 6, with 12 bases in between. CDR3 sequence reads: CASGTSTNSPLHF. CDR3 bases: TGTGCCAGTGGTACCAGTACTAATTCACCCCTCCACTTT.

This clone was picked up one time. This chain uses TRBV5-8 with TRBJ1-1; 7 nucleotides match TRBD1. CDR1 is SGHTS, CDR2 YDEGEE, per germline. The CDR3 extends over 15 amino acids. The junction had 8 bases not matched to a gene; V was cut back by 6 bases and J by 0 bases. The DNA of the CDR3 is TGTGCCAGCAACCCCGGACAGGCCCTGAACACTGAAGCTTTCTTT. This translates into CASNPGQALNTEAFF.

This chain links TRBV6-5 with TRBJ1-5; D call uncertain. Trimming pared 3 bases from V and 5 bases from J, leaving 8 bases between. The length of the CDR3 is 13 residues. Germline CDR1 MNHEY, CDR2 SVGAGI. The CDR3 DNA reads as TGTGCCAGCAGTTATCGGGAAGATCAGCCCCAGCATTTT. This translates into CASSYREDQPQHF.

The chain recombines TRBV7-2 with TRBJ2-5, with 9 positions matching TRBD2. The CDR3 extends over 16 amino acids. Germline V gives CDR1 SGHTA, CDR2 FQGNSA. V was pared by 7 bases and J by 2 bases, with 11 bases of the junction left unmatched. CDR3 nucleotide sequence: TGTGCCAGCACCTCACAAGCGGGAGGAATTCAAGAGACCCAGTACTTC. Encoded protein: CASTSQAGGIQETQYF.

This clone showed up just a few times. V usage is TRBV2 and J usage is TRBJ1-2, with 7 bases fitting TRBD1. V shed 8 bases and J 4 bases; nucleotides not matched to a gene: 10. There are 14 residues in the CDR3. The germline CDR1 and CDR2 sequences are SNHLY and FYNNEI. The CDR3 DNA is TGTGCCAGCTCTGTGGAGGGGGCCATCTATGGCTACACCTTC. Protein: CASSVEGAIYGYTF.

The V gene is TRBV6-5, the J gene TRBJ2-2, with D possibly matching TRBD1 (6 bases). Trimming shortened V by 0 bases and J by 2 bases, and 10 bases separated the two germline ends. The CDR3 spans 16 residues. CDR1 MNHEY and CDR2 SVGAGI come from the germline V gene. The CDR3 region has the DNA TGTGCCAGCAGTTACTCAGGCAGGGGCAACACCGGGGAGCTGTTTTTT. As protein: CASSYSGRGNTGELFF.

The chain combines TRBV12-3 or TRBV12-4 with TRBJ2-1; D is ambiguous. V lost 3 bases to trimming and J lost 6 bases, with 6 bases between them. The CDR3 contains 12 residues. The CDR3 DNA reads TGTGCCAGCAGTTTTAGTTTCAATGAGCAGTTCTTC. Protein sequence: CASSFSFNEQFF.

This sequence joins TRBV5-5 and TRBJ1-4; D not certain. The ends were cut back, 2 bases at V and 8 bases at J, with 16 bases in the middle. Germline-derived CDR1 and CDR2 are SGHKS and YYEKEE (reference sequence). This CDR3 region has 15 residues. CDR3 in amino acids: CASSFSGDPREKLFF. CDR3 nucleotides: TGTGCCAGCAGCTTCTCGGGAGACCCTAGAGAAAAACTGTTTTTT.

This clone was observed a few times. The chain is built from TRBV6-5 and TRBJ2-7, with D possibly TRBD2 on 7 matching bases. The CDR3 covers 13 residues. Trimming took 10 bases from V and 5 from J, leaving 18 bases between them. CDR1 and CDR2 from the germline V gene are MNHEY and SVGAGI. In DNA form, the CDR3 reads TGTGCCATATCCATGGGAGGGGGGAACGAGCAGTACTTC. It specifies CAISMGGGNEQYF.